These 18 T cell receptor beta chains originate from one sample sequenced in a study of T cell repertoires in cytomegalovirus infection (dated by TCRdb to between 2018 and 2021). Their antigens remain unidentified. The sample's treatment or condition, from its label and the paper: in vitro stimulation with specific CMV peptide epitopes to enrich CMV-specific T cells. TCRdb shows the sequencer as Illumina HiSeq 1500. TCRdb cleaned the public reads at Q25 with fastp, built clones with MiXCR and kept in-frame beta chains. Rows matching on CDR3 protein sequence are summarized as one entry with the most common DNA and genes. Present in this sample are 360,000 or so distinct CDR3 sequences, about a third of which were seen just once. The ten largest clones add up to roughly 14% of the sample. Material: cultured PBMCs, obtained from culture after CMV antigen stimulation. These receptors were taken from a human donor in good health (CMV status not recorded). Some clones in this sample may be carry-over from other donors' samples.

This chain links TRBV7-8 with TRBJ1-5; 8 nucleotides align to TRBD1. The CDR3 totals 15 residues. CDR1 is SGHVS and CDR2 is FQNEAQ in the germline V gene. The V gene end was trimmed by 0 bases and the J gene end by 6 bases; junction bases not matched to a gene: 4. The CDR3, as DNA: TGTGCCAGCAGCTTAGCGCGGACAGGGCGTCAGCCCCAGCATTTT. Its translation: CASSLARTGRQPQHF.

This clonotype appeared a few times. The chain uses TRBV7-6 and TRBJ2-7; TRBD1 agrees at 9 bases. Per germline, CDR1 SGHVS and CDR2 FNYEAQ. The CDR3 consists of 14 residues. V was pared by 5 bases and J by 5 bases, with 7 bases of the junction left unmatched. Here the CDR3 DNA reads TGTGCCAGCAGCGGGGGACAGGGAGTCAACGAGCAGTACTTC. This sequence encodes CASSGGQGVNEQYF.

The DNA for the CDR3 is TGTGCCAGCAGCCGGGGGCAGGGGATCCACGAGCAGTACTTC. Its translation: CASSRGQGIHEQYF. The chain carries TRBV11-2 and TRBJ2-7; D is possibly TRBD1 or TRBD2 (6 bases each). Germline V gene data show CDR1 as SGHAT and CDR2 as FQNNGV. The germline V and J ends were trimmed by 5 bases and 5 bases, with 16 bases remaining between them. The CDR3 consists of 14 residues. Full variable domain (outside the CDR3, taken from reference TRBV11-2 and TRBJ2-7): EAGVAQSPRYKIIEKRQSVAFWCNPISGHATLYWYQQILGQGPKLLIQFQNNGVVDDSQLPKDRFSAERLKGVDSTLKIQPAKLEDSAVYLCASSRGQGIHEQYFGPGTRLTVT.

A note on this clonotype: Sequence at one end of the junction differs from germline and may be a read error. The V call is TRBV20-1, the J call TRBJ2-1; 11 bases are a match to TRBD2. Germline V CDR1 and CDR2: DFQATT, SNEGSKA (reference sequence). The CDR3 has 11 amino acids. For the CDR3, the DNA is TGTATAGCGGGAGGGCCGGGTGAGCAGTTCTTC. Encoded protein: CIAGGPGEQFF.

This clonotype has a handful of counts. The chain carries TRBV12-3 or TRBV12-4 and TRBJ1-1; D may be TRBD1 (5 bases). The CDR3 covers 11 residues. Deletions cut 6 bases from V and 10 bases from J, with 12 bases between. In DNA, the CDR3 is TGTGCCAGCAGCTCGGATGGGGGAGCTTTCTTT. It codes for CASSSDGGAFF.

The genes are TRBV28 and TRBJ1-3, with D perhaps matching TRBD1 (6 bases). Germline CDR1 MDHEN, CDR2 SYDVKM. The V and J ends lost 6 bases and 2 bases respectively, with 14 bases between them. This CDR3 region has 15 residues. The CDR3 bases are TGTGCCAGCAGAGGAATACAGGGAGCTGGAAACACCATATATTTT. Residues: CASRGIQGAGNTIYF.

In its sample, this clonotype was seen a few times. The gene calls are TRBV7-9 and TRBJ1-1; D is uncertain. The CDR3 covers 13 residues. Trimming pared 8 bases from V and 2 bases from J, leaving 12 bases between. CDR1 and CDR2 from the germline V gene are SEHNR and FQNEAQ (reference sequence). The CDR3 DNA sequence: TGTGCCAGCGCCTCCAGCCGAAACACTGAAGCTTTCTTT. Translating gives CASASSRNTEAFF.

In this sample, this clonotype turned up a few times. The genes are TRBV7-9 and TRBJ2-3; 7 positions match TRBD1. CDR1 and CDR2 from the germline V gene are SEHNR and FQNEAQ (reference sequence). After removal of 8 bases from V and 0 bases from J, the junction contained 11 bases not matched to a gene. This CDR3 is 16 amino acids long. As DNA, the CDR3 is TGTGCCAGCCCAGGACCGGGACAGCTAAGCACAGATACGCAGTATTTT. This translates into CASPGPGQLSTDTQYF.

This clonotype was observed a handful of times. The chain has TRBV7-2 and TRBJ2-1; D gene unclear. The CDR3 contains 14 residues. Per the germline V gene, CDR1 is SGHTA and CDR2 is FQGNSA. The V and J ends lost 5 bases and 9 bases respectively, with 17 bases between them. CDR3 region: CASSRLSVLGEQFF. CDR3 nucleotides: TGTGCCAGCAGCCGACTCAGCGTGCTCGGTGAGCAGTTCTTC.

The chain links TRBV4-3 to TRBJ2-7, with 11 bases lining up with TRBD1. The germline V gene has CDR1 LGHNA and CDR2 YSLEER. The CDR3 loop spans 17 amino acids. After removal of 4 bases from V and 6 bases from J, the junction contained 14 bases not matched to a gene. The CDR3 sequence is CASSLRIGQGAPGEQYF. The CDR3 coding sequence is TGCGCCAGCAGCCTGCGTATTGGACAGGGGGCGCCTGGCGAGCAGTACTTC.

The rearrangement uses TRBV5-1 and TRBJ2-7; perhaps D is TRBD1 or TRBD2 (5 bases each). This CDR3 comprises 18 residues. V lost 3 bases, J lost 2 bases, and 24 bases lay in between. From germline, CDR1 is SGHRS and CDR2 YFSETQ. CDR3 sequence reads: CASSSNPGDGARAYEQYF. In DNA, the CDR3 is TGCGCCAGCAGCTCTAACCCTGGGGACGGCGCACGAGCCTACGAGCAGTACTTC.

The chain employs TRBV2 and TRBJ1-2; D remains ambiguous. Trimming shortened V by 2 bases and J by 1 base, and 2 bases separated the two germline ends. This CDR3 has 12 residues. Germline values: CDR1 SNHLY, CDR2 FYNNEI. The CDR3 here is CASSESNYGYTF. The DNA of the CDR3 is TGTGCCAGCAGTGAAAGTAACTATGGCTACACCTTC.

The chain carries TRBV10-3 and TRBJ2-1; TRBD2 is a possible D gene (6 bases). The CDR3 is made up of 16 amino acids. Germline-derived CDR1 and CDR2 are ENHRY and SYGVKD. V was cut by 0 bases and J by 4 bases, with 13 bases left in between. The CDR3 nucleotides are TGTGCCATCAGTGAGTCCATAGCGGATACTTACAATGAGCAGTTCTTC. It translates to CAISESIADTYNEQFF.

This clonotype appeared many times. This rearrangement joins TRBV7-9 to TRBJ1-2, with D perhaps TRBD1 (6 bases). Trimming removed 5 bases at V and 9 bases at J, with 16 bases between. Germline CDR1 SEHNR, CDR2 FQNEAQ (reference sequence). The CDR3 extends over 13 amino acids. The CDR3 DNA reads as TGTGCCAGCAGCCTCCGGGGGCAGGGTCGCTACACCTTC. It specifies CASSLRGQGRYTF.

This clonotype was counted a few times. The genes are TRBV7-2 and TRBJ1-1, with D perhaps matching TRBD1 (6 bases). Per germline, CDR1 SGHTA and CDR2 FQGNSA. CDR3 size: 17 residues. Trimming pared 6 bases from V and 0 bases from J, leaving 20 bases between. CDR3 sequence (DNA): TGTGCCAGCAGACCTGCGGCAGGTGGGACAATGAACACTGAAGCTTTCTTT. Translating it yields CASRPAAGGTMNTEAFF.

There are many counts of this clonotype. CDR3 region: CATSPRTSGRNEQFF. The CDR3 DNA reads TGTGCCACCTCTCCCCGGACTAGCGGGAGGAATGAGCAGTTCTTC. V gene TRBV7-9 combines with J gene TRBJ2-1, with 14 bases identical to TRBD2. Germline loops: CDR1 SEHNR, CDR2 FQNEAQ (reference sequence). V shed 10 bases, J shed 7 bases, and the junction held 9 bases outside the gene matches. The CDR3 loop spans 15 amino acids.

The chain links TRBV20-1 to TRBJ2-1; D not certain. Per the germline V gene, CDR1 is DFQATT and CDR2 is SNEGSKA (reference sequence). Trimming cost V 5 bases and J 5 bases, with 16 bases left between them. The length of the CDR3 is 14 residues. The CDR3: CSAGVAARNNEQFF. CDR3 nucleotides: TGCAGTGCTGGGGTTGCGGCCCGGAACAATGAGCAGTTCTTC.

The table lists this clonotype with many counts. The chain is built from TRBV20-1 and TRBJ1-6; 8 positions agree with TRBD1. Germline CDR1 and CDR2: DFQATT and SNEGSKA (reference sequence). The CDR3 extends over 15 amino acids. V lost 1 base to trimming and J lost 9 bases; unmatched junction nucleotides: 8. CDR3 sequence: CSARGYQGARSPLHF. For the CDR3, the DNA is TGCAGTGCTAGAGGCTATCAGGGGGCGCGTTCACCCCTCCACTTT.